The 17 T cell receptor beta chains in this list originate from one sample, sequenced in a study of response to subunit inactivated influenza vaccine. TCRdb re-analysed the RT-PCR reads in MiXCR, keeping a single row per CDR3 protein. Among around 480,000 distinct CDR3 sequences listed, over 9.5% were seen once. Sequencing used PBMCs from blood, obtained roughly 47 days after vaccination. Receptor source: a man aged 50-60 years who received an inactivated influenza vaccine.

This clonotype was detected a few times. The J gene is TRBJ1-1, the V gene TRBV7-6; tentative D call: TRBD1 (6 bases). This CDR3 region has 15 residues. CDR1 is SGHVS, CDR2 FNYEAQ, per germline. The V gene lost 1 base and the J gene lost 7 bases, with 16 bases spanning the gap. CDR3 residues: CASSLVPGEEVEAFF. DNA for the CDR3: TGTGCCAGCAGCTTAGTTCCAGGGGAAGAGGTTGAAGCTTTCTTT. Filled out from reference TRBV7-6 and TRBJ1-1, the complete variable domain reads GAGVSQSPRYKVTKRGQDVALRCDPISGHVSLYWYRQALGQGPEFLTYFNYEAQQDKSGLPNDRFSAERPEGSISTLTIQRTEQRDSAMYRCASSLVPGEEVEAFFGQGTRLTVV.

The CDR3 region has the DNA TGTGCCAGCAGCCAACCTCGTTCGATCCCGGGGGACGCATACTACAATGAGCAGTTCTTC. Encoded protein: CASSQPRSIPGDAYYNEQFF. This rearrangement joins TRBV3-1 to TRBJ2-1; possibly TRBD2 for D (6 bases). This CDR3 region has 20 residues. With 2 bases removed from V and 3 bases from J, the gap between germline ends came to 26 bases. CDR1 LGHDT and CDR2 YNNKEL come from the germline V gene (reference sequence).

This clonotype was seen more than once but under ten times. The chain combines TRBV15 with TRBJ2-1; 7 positions match TRBD1. Trimming took 0 bases from V and 15 from J; bases not matched to a gene: 8. This CDR3 is built from 13 residues. Germline lookup yields CDR1 LNHNV and CDR2 YYDKDF (reference sequence). The CDR3 DNA sequence: TGTGCCACCAGCAGAGAAGGGACAGCTCGACCGTTCTTC. This gives the protein CATSREGTARPFF.

V and J are TRBV7-9 and TRBJ2-5; D possibly corresponds to TRBD1 (6 bases). In germline, CDR1 is SEHNR, CDR2 FQNEAQ (reference sequence). The CDR3 runs 15 residues. Trimming pared 0 bases from V and 5 bases from J, leaving 13 bases between. CDR3 protein: CASSLAQTGSETQYF. CDR3 sequence (DNA): TGTGCCAGCAGCTTAGCCCAAACAGGGTCCGAGACCCAGTACTTC.

The chain joins TRBV28 to TRBJ2-1; D is undetermined. V was cut by 9 bases and J by 8 bases, with 11 bases left in between. Germline loops: CDR1 MDHEN, CDR2 SYDVKM. This CDR3 contains 11 residues. CDR3 protein: CASCTAYEQFF. As DNA, the CDR3 is TGTGCCAGTTGCACGGCTTATGAGCAGTTCTTC.

The chain combines TRBV20-1 with TRBJ2-7; D not resolved. Germline V gene sequence: CDR1 DFQATT, CDR2 SNEGSKA (reference sequence). The CDR3 runs 13 residues. Trimming took 2 bases from V and 2 from J, leaving 10 bases between them. CDR3 sequence: CSARLTAAYEQYF. The CDR3 DNA reads as TGCAGTGCTAGATTGACCGCAGCCTACGAGCAGTACTTC.

This clonotype was observed a few times. V and J are TRBV10-3 and TRBJ1-2; D is uncertain. The CDR3 contains 15 residues. The germline V gene has CDR1 ENHRY and CDR2 SYGVKD. Trimming left V 4 bases short and J 7 bases short, with 19 bases between. CDR3 DNA sequence: TGTGCCATCAGTGGTGGATCGGGGATTGAGGGTGGCTACACCTTC. This codes for CAISGGSGIEGGYTF.

This clonotype was detected many times. CDR3 DNA: TGTGCCAGCAGTTACTCTAGCGGTAGCACAGATACGCAGTATTTT. Protein sequence: CASSYSSGSTDTQYF. The genes are TRBV6-5 and TRBJ2-3; D possibly corresponds to TRBD2 (6 bases). The CDR3 extends over 15 amino acids. V shed 0 bases and J shed 0 bases, with 7 bases lying between them. Germline V CDR1 and CDR2: MNHEY, SVGAGI.

The chain couples TRBV5-1 to TRBJ2-7; D gene uncertain. The germline CDR1 and CDR2 sequences are SGHRS and YFSETQ. Trimming cost V 1 base and J 4 bases, with 9 bases left between them. The CDR3 runs to 13 residues. CDR3 DNA: TGCGCCAGCAGCTTGTTGACGGAATACGAGCAGTACTTC. Protein product: CASSLLTEYEQYF.

V gene TRBV6-2 or TRBV6-3 combines with J gene TRBJ1-1; D might be TRBD1 (5 bases). This CDR3 is 11 amino acids long. Germline CDR1 and CDR2: MNHEY and SVGEGT. The CDR3 DNA follows: TGTGCAAGAAGCTACGGGGCCGAAGCTTTCTTT. Its protein is CARSYGAEAFF.

The rearrangement uses TRBV27 and TRBJ2-7; D is perhaps TRBD2 (5 bases). The CDR3 extends over 14 amino acids. Germline values: CDR1 MNHEY, CDR2 SMNVEV (reference sequence). V lost 6 bases to trimming and J lost 3 bases, with 15 bases between them. CDR3 loop: CASSIGVGNYEQYF. The CDR3 nucleotides read TGTGCCAGCAGCATTGGGGTCGGGAACTACGAGCAGTACTTC.

This sequence joins TRBV6-2 or TRBV6-3 and TRBJ2-2; the match to TRBD2 covers 8 bases. The length of the CDR3 is 15 residues. CDR1 and CDR2 from the germline V gene are MNHEY and SVGEGT. Unmatched junction bases numbered 5, after V lost 5 bases and J lost 3 bases. For the CDR3, the DNA is TGTGCCAGCAGTATAACTAGCGGCGACACCGGGGAGCTGTTTTTT. It yields the protein CASSITSGDTGELFF.

The sample holds a few counts of this clonotype. The genes are TRBV6-5 and TRBJ2-2; TRBD1 aligns across 9 bases. The CDR3 has 16 amino acids. CDR1 is MNHEY and CDR2 is SVGAGI in the germline V gene. Trimming cost V 2 bases and J 7 bases; bases outside gene matches: 8. CDR3 residues: CASSYLRQGVGGELFF. CDR3 coding DNA: TGTGCCAGCAGTTACCTTCGACAGGGGGTTGGCGGGGAGCTGTTTTTT.

The gene calls are TRBV28 and TRBJ1-1; D remains ambiguous. The germline gives CDR1 MDHEN, CDR2 SYDVKM. Trimming took 8 bases from V and 1 from J, leaving 17 bases between them. The CDR3 has 15 amino acids. CDR3 region: CASLSGGRENTEAFF. For the CDR3, the DNA is TGTGCCAGCTTAAGCGGCGGGAGAGAGAACACTGAAGCTTTCTTT.

This chain connects TRBV7-2 to TRBJ2-3; possible D gene TRBD1, 5 bases. Trimming stripped 1 base from V and 5 bases from J, with 13 bases between. Germline V gives CDR1 SGHTA, CDR2 FQGNSA. The CDR3 sequence is 15 residues long. CDR3 loop: CASSLGGITEDTQYF. The CDR3 region has the DNA TGTGCCAGCAGCTTAGGGGGCATAACTGAAGATACGCAGTATTTT.

Ten or more counts support this clonotype. The genes are TRBV11-1 and TRBJ2-1; TRBD1 matches at 8 bases. This CDR3 is 12 amino acids long. Germline assignment: CDR1 SGHAT and CDR2 FQDESV (reference sequence). With 4 bases clipped from V and 9 bases from J, the junction kept 2 bases outside the gene matches. The CDR3 DNA follows: TGTGCCAGCAGCTCGACAGGGGTTGAGCAGTTCTTC. Protein sequence: CASSSTGVEQFF.

The chain uses TRBV6-2 or TRBV6-3 and TRBJ2-4, with D perhaps TRBD1 or TRBD2 (5 bases each). This CDR3 comprises 17 residues. With 6 bases removed from V and 0 bases from J, the gap between germline ends came to 18 bases. CDR1 MNHEY and CDR2 SVGEGT come from the germline V gene. CDR3 nucleotide sequence: TGTGCCAGCAGCGAAACCGGGACGTCGAGAGCCAAAAACATTCAGTACTTC. Amino acids: CASSETGTSRAKNIQYF.